The 2 T cell receptor beta chains given below trace back to one sample, sequenced in a study of blood T cell repertoires in COVID-19. TCRdb's copy holds only in-frame clones and misses some; the assay was immunoSEQ multiplex PCR. The sample lists around 150,000 clones, roughly 80% occurring once. The specimen sequenced was peripheral blood. Receptor source: a man in his 60s with acute or convalescent COVID-19.

About this clone: The junction departs from germline at one end; a sequencing error may be responsible. V gene TRBV5-6 combines with J gene TRBJ1-4; unclear D gene. The CDR3 sequence is 16 residues long. Looked up from germline, CDR1 is SGHDT and CDR2 is YYEEEE. The CDR3 DNA sequence: TGTGCCAGCAGTTTGGGTTTCTCTACAACTAATGAAAAACTGTTTTTT. Its translation is CASSLGFSTTNEKLFF.

The V call is TRBV30, the J call TRBJ1-1; no clear D gene. There are 13 residues in the CDR3. The V gene lost 0 bases and the J gene lost 0 bases, with 5 bases spanning the gap. The germline V gene has CDR1 GTSNPN and CDR2 SVGIG (reference sequence). The CDR3 here is CAWSVIVNTEAFF. CDR3 sequence (DNA): TGTGCCTGGAGTGTAATAGTGAACACTGAAGCTTTCTTT.